The next 25 T cell receptor beta chains were all read from a single sample in a study of cytomegalovirus exposure and HLA in healthy donors. PCR used 60 Vbeta primers and 13 Jbeta primers. The repertoire was sequenced with immunoSEQ multiplex PCR; TCRdb's copy has only in-frame clones and lacks some. This sample has roughly 190,000 clones, with approximately 85% found just once. The sample comprised PBMCs. Every receptor here comes from a man younger than 35 in good health and CMV-seronegative.

V and J are TRBV7-8 and TRBJ2-5, with a weak D call TRBD1 (5 bases). Trimming took off 5 bases at V and 4 bases at J, with 17 bases between the two ends. Germline values: CDR1 SGHVS, CDR2 FQNEAQ. The length of the CDR3 is 15 residues. The CDR3 sequence is CASSPYSDRVETQYF. As DNA, the CDR3 is TGTGCCAGCAGCCCCTACAGTGACAGAGTAGAGACCCAGTACTTC.

Only a few counts were recorded for this clone. The chain employs TRBV5-4 and TRBJ2-5; 8 positions agree with TRBD1. This CDR3 region has 13 residues. Germline lookup yields CDR1 SGHNT and CDR2 YYREEE (reference sequence). J was trimmed by 4 bases and V by 9 bases; bases with no gene match: 8. This CDR3 reads CATADRAGETQYF. Written as DNA, the CDR3 is TGTGCCACCGCGGACAGGGCTGGAGAGACCCAGTACTTC. Looking up the rest from reference TRBV5-4 and TRBJ2-5 gives the full variable domain: ETGVTQSPTHLIKTRGQQVTLRCSSQSGHNTVSWYQQALGQGPQFIFQYYREEENGRGNFPPRFSGLQFPNYSSELNVNALELDDSALYLCATADRAGETQYFGPGTRLLVL.

J is TRBJ1-1 and V is TRBV29-1; maybe TRBD1 (6 bases). CDR3 length: 13 amino acids. Germline V CDR1 and CDR2: SQVTM, ANQGSEA. The V gene lost 1 base and the J gene lost 12 bases, with 18 bases spanning the gap. The CDR3 region is CSVEARQVRATFF. The CDR3 DNA sequence: TGCAGCGTTGAAGCCCGACAGGTCAGGGCGACTTTCTTT. The full variable domain, in which reference TRBV29-1 and TRBJ1-1 provide the parts outside the CDR3, is SAVISQKPSRDICQRGTSLTIQCQVDSQVTMMFWYRQQPGQSLTLIATANQGSEATYESGFVIDKFPISRPNLTFSTLTVSNMSPEDSSIYLCSVEARQVRATFFGQGTRLTVV.

V usage is TRBV19 and J usage is TRBJ2-6; a weak D match, TRBD1 (6 bases). This CDR3 is built from 17 residues. The V and J ends lost 4 bases and 2 bases respectively, with 15 bases between them. CDR1 is LNHDA, CDR2 SQIVND, per germline (reference sequence). The CDR3 is CASSRQTGTAGANVLTF. In DNA form, the CDR3 reads TGTGCCAGTAGTAGACAAACAGGGACGGCTGGGGCCAACGTCCTGACTTTC. The variable domain in full, with the rest retrieved from reference TRBV19 and TRBJ2-6, is DGGITQSPKYLFRKEGQNVTLSCEQNLNHDAMYWYRQDPGQGLRLIYYSQIVNDFQKGDIAEGYSVSREKKESFPLTVTSAQKNPTAFYLCASSRQTGTAGANVLTFGAGSRLTVL.

The CDR3 loop is CASSHRTGGNSPLHF. The CDR3 nucleotides read TGTGCCAGCAGTCACAGGACAGGAGGAAATTCACCCCTCCACTTT. V usage is TRBV6-5 and J usage is TRBJ1-6, with 7 bases fitting TRBD1. J was trimmed by 7 bases and V by 5 bases; bases with no gene match: 8. CDR1 MNHEY and CDR2 SVGAGI come from the germline V gene. There are 15 residues in the CDR3.

This chain joins TRBV2 and TRBJ1-2; 8 bases map to TRBD1. CDR3 length: 13 amino acids. The J segment lost 4 bases and the V segment lost 5 bases, leaving 3 bases of the junction unmatched. The germline CDR1 and CDR2 sequences are SNHLY and FYNNEI. The CDR3 bases are TGTGCCAGCAGTACCGGGACAGGCTATGGCTACACCTTC. It specifies CASSTGTGYGYTF.

The rearrangement links TRBV15 to TRBJ2-5; TRBD1 matches at 7 bases. Losses at the gene ends were 0 bases for V and 3 bases for J; bases not matched to a gene: 7. From germline, CDR1 is LNHNV and CDR2 YYDKDF (reference sequence). The CDR3 extends over 16 amino acids. The CDR3 region is CATSRDLGGPEETQYF. DNA for the CDR3: TGTGCCACCAGCAGAGATCTAGGGGGCCCAGAAGAGACCCAGTACTTC.

The chain has TRBV27 and TRBJ2-3; possibly TRBD2 for D (5 bases). From germline, CDR1 is MNHEY and CDR2 SMNVEV (reference sequence). CDR3 size: 15 residues. V lost 0 bases, J lost 5 bases, and 12 bases lay in between. The chain's CDR3 is CASSLSPRGLDTQYF. In DNA, the CDR3 is TGTGCCAGCAGTTTATCCCCGAGAGGGTTAGATACGCAGTATTTT.

The V and J genes are TRBV5-4 and TRBJ2-5; TRBD2 might be the D (5 bases). V shed 0 bases and J shed 4 bases, with 13 bases lying between them. The CDR3 loop spans 15 amino acids. CDR1 and CDR2 (germline): SGHNT, YYREEE (reference sequence). CDR3 nucleotides: TGTGCCAGCAGCTTGGCGGGGAGAGTACTAGAGACCCAGTACTTC. It codes for CASSLAGRVLETQYF.

The chain recombines TRBV9 with TRBJ2-7; TRBD2 aligns across 7 bases. Germline values: CDR1 SGDLS, CDR2 YYNGEE. The V segment lost 5 bases and the J segment 2 bases; nucleotides outside the gene matches: 10. CDR3 length: 15 residues. The CDR3 reads CASRVPGGRTYEQYF. As DNA, the CDR3 is TGTGCCAGCAGAGTTCCCGGGGGGAGGACCTACGAGCAGTACTTC. Based on the CDR3 plus reference TRBV9 and TRBJ2-7, the full variable domain is DSGVTQTPKHLITATGQRVTLRCSPRSGDLSVYWYQQSLDQGLQFLIQYYNGEERAKGNILERFSAQQFPDLHSELNLSSLELGDSALYFCASRVPGGRTYEQYFGPGTRLTVT.

CDR3 in amino acids: CASSQVLPGLYQFF. The CDR3 DNA follows: TGTGCCAGCAGCCAAGTCCTTCCGGGACTATATCAGTTCTTC. The genes are TRBV4-2 and TRBJ2-1, with 7 bases fitting TRBD2. The CDR3 runs to 14 residues. Trimming cost V 1 base and J 13 bases; bases outside gene matches: 10. Per the germline V gene, CDR1 is LGHNA and CDR2 is YNFKEQ.

V is TRBV6-5 and J is TRBJ1-1; 7 bases agree with TRBD1. After removal of 7 bases from V and 5 bases from J, the junction contained 10 bases not matched to a gene. The CDR3 sequence is 14 residues long. Germline V gives CDR1 MNHEY, CDR2 SVGAGI. Here the CDR3 DNA reads TGTGCCAGCATCCGAGGGGGCGCGGGGACTGAAGCTTTCTTT. Its protein is CASIRGGAGTEAFF.

The J gene is TRBJ2-3, the V gene TRBV7-6; 10 positions match TRBD2. After removal of 4 bases from V and 0 bases from J, the junction contained 4 bases not matched to a gene. CDR1 is SGHVS, CDR2 FNYEAQ, per germline. This CDR3 comprises 16 residues. As DNA, the CDR3 is TGTGCCAGCAGCTATTCTAGCGGGGGTAGCACAGATACGCAGTATTTT. The encoded protein is CASSYSSGGSTDTQYF.

The gene calls are TRBV9 and TRBJ2-5, with 7 bases that match TRBD1. In germline, CDR1 is SGDLS, CDR2 YYNGEE. The CDR3 covers 15 residues. Trimming took 0 bases from V and 3 from J; bases not matched to a gene: 5. CDR3 DNA: TGTGCCAGCAGCGTAGTAACAGGGGCAAAAGAGACCCAGTACTTC. As protein: CASSVVTGAKETQYF.

The chain links TRBV27 to TRBJ2-7; D remains unclear. CDR1 is MNHEY, CDR2 SMNVEV, per germline (reference sequence). V lost 2 bases to trimming and J lost 2 bases, with 10 bases between them. The CDR3 totals 14 residues. The CDR3 bases are TGTGCCAGCAGTTTAGGCAGGTTAGCCTACGAGCAGTACTTC. Translating gives CASSLGRLAYEQYF.

This clone was counted a few times. J is TRBJ1-2 and V is TRBV4-3; 9 nucleotides line up with TRBD1. The CDR3 contains 15 residues. CDR1 LGHNA and CDR2 YSLEER come from the germline V gene. J was trimmed by 7 bases and V by 1 base; bases with no gene match: 7. The CDR3 spells CASSQADRGRGGYTF. In DNA form, the CDR3 reads TGCGCCAGCAGCCAAGCGGACAGGGGACGGGGTGGCTACACCTTC.

The chain couples TRBV5-6 to TRBJ2-7; 7 bases match TRBD1. Trimming removed 3 bases from V and 2 bases from J; junction bases left unmatched: 5. Germline values: CDR1 SGHDT, CDR2 YYEEEE. CDR3 size: 14 residues. CDR3 in DNA: TGTGCCAGCAGCTCGCAAACAGGGGCCTACGAGCAGTACTTC. Amino acid sequence: CASSSQTGAYEQYF.

The CDR3 DNA follows: TGTGCCAGCACATTACTAGCGGGGGGGCGGAGTGAGCAGTTCTTC. The encoded protein is CASTLLAGGRSEQFF. V usage is TRBV6-5 and J usage is TRBJ2-1; 13 nucleotides match TRBD2. V lost 7 bases to trimming and J lost 9 bases; unmatched junction nucleotides: 9. This CDR3 contains 15 residues. Germline CDR1 and CDR2: MNHEY and SVGAGI.

This chain joins TRBV28 and TRBJ1-4; 7 nucleotides align to TRBD1. Losses at the gene ends were 4 bases for V and 0 bases for J; bases not matched to a gene: 5. The CDR3 consists of 16 residues. Germline lookup yields CDR1 MDHEN and CDR2 SYDVKM. CDR3 loop: CASSSGGYATNEKLFF. The DNA of the CDR3 is TGTGCCAGCAGTTCAGGGGGATACGCAACTAATGAAAAACTGTTTTTT.

This clone was seen a handful of times. The J gene is TRBJ2-5, the V gene TRBV19; 11 bases are shared with TRBD1. The V and J ends lost 7 bases and 5 bases, in that order; junction bases with no gene match: 9. This CDR3 region has 15 residues. Germline CDR1 is LNHDA and CDR2 is SQIVND (reference sequence). CDR3 sequence (DNA): TGTGCCAGTATCCTCCCCGGGACAGGGGGGGAGACCCAGTACTTC. Its translation: CASILPGTGGETQYF. Full variable domain (missing parts from reference TRBV19 and TRBJ2-5): DGGITQSPKYLFRKEGQNVTLSCEQNLNHDAMYWYRQDPGQGLRLIYYSQIVNDFQKGDIAEGYSVSREKKESFPLTVTSAQKNPTAFYLCASILPGTGGETQYFGPGTRLLVL.

This clone occurred once. The genes are TRBV4-1 and TRBJ2-5; 13 bases are a match to TRBD2. The J segment lost 5 bases and the V segment lost 0 bases, leaving 12 bases of the junction unmatched. The CDR3 is made up of 19 amino acids. Germline values: CDR1 MGHRA, CDR2 YSYEKL. In DNA, the CDR3 is TGCGCCAGCAGCCAAGATTCTACTAGCGGGAGGGCCCGGATGGAGACCCAGTACTTC. It is translated as CASSQDSTSGRARMETQYF.

The CDR3 DNA sequence: TGCGCCAGCAGCCCCCTGGGCAGCTTAAATGAAAAACTGTTTTTT. Translation: CASSPLGSLNEKLFF. The V and J genes are TRBV4-3 and TRBJ1-4, with D unclear. Germline V gene lookup returns CDR1 LGHNA and CDR2 YSLEER. The CDR3 sequence is 15 residues long. Trimming removed 4 bases at V and 5 bases at J, with 14 bases between.

The chain is built from TRBV5-1 and TRBJ2-5; a weak D match, TRBD1 (5 bases). This CDR3 region has 14 residues. CDR1 is SGHRS and CDR2 is YFSETQ in the germline V gene. V shed 6 bases and J shed 4 bases, with 16 bases lying between them. The CDR3 coding sequence is TGCGCCAGCAAACTATCCAGGGTTGTAGAGACCCAGTACTTC. It is translated as CASKLSRVVETQYF.

The chain joins TRBV28 to TRBJ2-7; possible D gene TRBD1, 5 bases. V gave up 6 bases and J gave up 4 bases, with 13 bases separating them. Per the germline V gene, CDR1 is MDHEN and CDR2 is SYDVKM. This CDR3 is 13 amino acids long. As DNA, the CDR3 is TGTGCCAGCAGAAGTACAGGAACGTACGAGCAGTACTTC. This gives the protein CASRSTGTYEQYF.

This chain's CDR3 is CASSSVRNTEAFF. CDR3 bases: TGTGCCAGCAGTTCGGTAAGGAACACTGAAGCTTTCTTT. The genes are TRBV2 and TRBJ1-1; D is ambiguous. V lost 5 bases and J lost 1, with 8 bases in between. The CDR3 is 13 residues long. CDR1 and CDR2 from the germline V gene are SNHLY and FYNNEI.